These 27 T cell receptor beta chains originate from one sample sequenced in a study of beta chain features in type 1 diabetes. Sequenced material consisted of expressed TCRB transcripts (all of the isolated RNA was reverse transcribed). The assay was immunoSEQ multiplex PCR, and TCRdb's table has in-frame clones only and misses some. The repertoire holds some 270,000 clones, with 13% to 15% as singletons. Sequencing was carried out using naive CD4+ T cells from blood. The source is a woman in her thirties or forties in good health.

This clone has just a few counts. The chain recombines TRBV5-1 with TRBJ2-1; D is perhaps TRBD1 (6 bases). The CDR3 has 12 amino acids. Looked up from germline, CDR1 is SGHRS and CDR2 is YFSETQ. V was trimmed by 5 bases and J by 7 bases, leaving 10 bases between them. CDR3 coding DNA: TGCGCCAGCAGGGGGGCTCGTAATGAGCAGTTCTTC. It encodes CASRGARNEQFF.

This clone has more than one count but fewer than ten. The rearrangement joins TRBV2 to TRBJ2-3, with TRBD2 as a possible D gene (5 bases). Germline values: CDR1 SNHLY, CDR2 FYNNEI. The CDR3 is made up of 14 amino acids. The V end was cut by 3 bases, the J end by 5 bases, with 12 bases between. In nucleotides, the CDR3 is TGTGCCAGCAGTGACGGTCGAGGGATAGATACGCAGTATTTT. This translates into CASSDGRGIDTQYF.

The chain recombines TRBV5-4 with TRBJ2-7, with 7 bases matching TRBD2. Germline loops: CDR1 SGHNT, CDR2 YYREEE (reference sequence). V lost 1 base, J lost 4 bases, and 11 bases stayed unmatched. The CDR3 totals 16 residues. CDR3 in amino acids: CASSLPPPAGIYEQYF. The DNA for the CDR3 is TGTGCCAGCAGCTTGCCCCCGCCAGCGGGGATTTACGAGCAGTACTTC.

The chain carries TRBV11-2 and TRBJ1-1, with D uncertain. Germline V gene lookup returns CDR1 SGHAT and CDR2 FQNNGV. The CDR3 spans 13 residues. V lost 5 bases and J lost 7, with 14 bases in between. The CDR3 bases are TGTGCCAGCAGCCTCCCCTCAGGCCGTGAAGCTTTCTTT. Amino acids: CASSLPSGREAFF.

In its sample, this clone was seen a few times. The DNA of the CDR3 is TGCGCCAGCAGCTTCCGACAGGGGGTCGGTGGGGCCAACGTCCTGACTTTC. Translation gives CASSFRQGVGGANVLTF. The genes are TRBV5-1 and TRBJ2-6; TRBD1 agrees at 9 bases. Germline V lookup: CDR1 SGHRS, CDR2 YFSETQ. Trimming took 2 bases from V and 3 from J; bases not matched to a gene: 6. CDR3 size: 17 residues.

The chain carries TRBV27 and TRBJ1-5; D call uncertain. CDR1 and CDR2 (germline): MNHEY, SMNVEV (reference sequence). Deletions cut 6 bases from V and 6 bases from J, with 18 bases between. The CDR3 has 15 residues. CDR3 in amino acids: CASRSGKAPRQPQHF. The CDR3 DNA reads TGTGCCAGCAGGTCCGGGAAGGCACCACGTCAGCCCCAGCATTTT.

This chain uses TRBV6-1 with TRBJ2-5; TRBD2 matches 10 bases. This CDR3 has 15 amino acids. The V segment lost 4 bases and the J segment 2 bases; nucleotides outside the gene matches: 4. Germline V gene data show CDR1 as MNHNS and CDR2 as SASEGT. CDR3 amino acids: CASSVSGGSQETQYF. The CDR3 coding sequence is TGTGCCAGCAGTGTTAGCGGGGGGTCTCAAGAGACCCAGTACTTC.

This sequence joins TRBV5-1 and TRBJ2-4; the D gene is possibly TRBD1 (5 bases). Trimming pared 1 base from V and 2 bases from J, leaving 13 bases between. CDR3 length: 16 residues. Germline CDR1 SGHRS, CDR2 YFSETQ. For the CDR3, the DNA is TGCGCCAGCAGCTTGACCAGGGAAAGGACCAAAAACATTCAGTACTTC. Its protein is CASSLTRERTKNIQYF.

Comments on this clone: The conserved phenylalanine or tryptophan is not found at the CDR3 terminus, so this likely reflects a read error. The DNA is omitted, as the CDR3 cannot be located on it reliably, and the CDR3 follows TCRdb's listing. The chain joins TRBV5-5 to TRBJ1-1. Germline lookup yields CDR1 SGHKS and CDR2 YYEKEE (reference sequence). The CDR3 spans 12 residues, counting both ends. CDR3 residues: CASSLDRRGETI.

The gene calls are TRBV5-1 and TRBJ2-3, with 10 bases aligning to TRBD2. Germline V gene lookup returns CDR1 SGHRS and CDR2 YFSETQ. The CDR3 spans 18 residues. V trimming: 4 bases; J trimming: 2 bases; junction bases outside the gene matches: 13. The CDR3 DNA follows: TGCGCCAGCAGCCCCTCCCCACTAGCGGGGCCCTTCACAGATACGCAGTATTTT. Translated, it gives CASSPSPLAGPFTDTQYF.

This chain connects TRBV5-1 to TRBJ2-5; D unclear. Trimming stripped 0 bases from V and 5 bases from J, with 11 bases between. This CDR3 has 14 amino acids. Germline assignment: CDR1 SGHRS and CDR2 YFSETQ. CDR3 coding DNA: TGCGCCAGCAGCTTGGATTTTCCCTCCGAGACCCAGTACTTC. Its protein product is CASSLDFPSETQYF.

The genes are TRBV15 and TRBJ1-5; D not certain. CDR1 and CDR2 (germline): LNHNV, YYDKDF (reference sequence). The CDR3 loop spans 16 amino acids. V lost 5 bases and J 3 bases, leaving 17 bases between the germline ends. For the CDR3, the DNA is TGTGCCACCAGCCGGGATCCTGACCCCTACAATCAGCCCCAGCATTTT. This gives the protein CATSRDPDPYNQPQHF.

The J gene is TRBJ2-1, the V gene TRBV5-4; tentative D call: TRBD2 (6 bases). CDR3 length: 14 amino acids. Germline V CDR1 and CDR2: SGHNT, YYREEE (reference sequence). Trimming removed 8 bases at V and 3 bases at J, with 15 bases between. CDR3 loop: CASRTAGIYNEQFF. CDR3 sequence (DNA): TGTGCCAGTCGTACGGCGGGGATCTACAATGAGCAGTTCTTC.

This clone occurred a few times. The J gene is TRBJ2-1, the V gene TRBV2, with 8 bases identical to TRBD2. Germline V CDR1 and CDR2: SNHLY, FYNNEI. This CDR3 is 14 amino acids long. The ends lost 3 bases at V and 7 bases at J; junction bases unmatched: 5. CDR3 sequence (DNA): TGTGCCAGCAGTGATACCGGGGGGGGGAATGAGCAGTTCTTC. Protein product: CASSDTGGGNEQFF.

This clone turned up a few times. V is TRBV6-6 and J is TRBJ1-2; 8 bases line up with TRBD1. Germline V gives CDR1 MNHNY, CDR2 SVGAGI (reference sequence). Trimming at V came to 2 bases and at J to 8 bases, leaving 4 bases not matched to a gene. This CDR3 spans 13 amino acids. The CDR3 loop is CASSYPNRGGYTF. CDR3 nucleotides: TGTGCCAGCAGTTACCCAAACAGGGGGGGCTACACCTTC.

This clone was seen only a few times. The chain carries TRBV18 and TRBJ2-1, with 14 bases fitting TRBD2. The J segment lost 4 bases and the V segment lost 3 bases, leaving 5 bases of the junction unmatched. CDR3 length equals 17 residues. Germline loops: CDR1 KGHSH, CDR2 LQKENI. The CDR3 DNA is TGTGCCAGCTCACCGCGACTAGCGGGGGGGCAATACAATGAGCAGTTCTTC. Protein: CASSPRLAGGQYNEQFF.

In its sample, this clone was seen a few times. The chain employs TRBV18 and TRBJ1-4; D is unclear. Germline values: CDR1 KGHSH, CDR2 LQKENI. The V end was cut by 0 bases, the J end by 4 bases, with 6 bases between. This CDR3 has 14 amino acids. DNA of the CDR3: TGTGCCAGCTCACCACCGAACGGTAATGAAAAACTGTTTTTT. Residues: CASSPPNGNEKLFF.

The chain carries TRBV10-3 and TRBJ2-1; 11 bases match TRBD1. CDR1 is ENHRY, CDR2 SYGVKD, per germline. This CDR3 is 15 amino acids long. The V and J ends lost 10 bases and 8 bases, in that order; junction bases with no gene match: 13. As DNA, the CDR3 is TGTGCCAGCACAGAACGGGGACAGGGGGTCGATGAGCAGTTCTTC. It is translated as CASTERGQGVDEQFF.

This chain uses TRBV11-2 with TRBJ1-1; D is possibly TRBD1 (5 bases). This CDR3 has 15 amino acids. Per the germline V gene, CDR1 is SGHAT and CDR2 is FQNNGV. Trimming pared 5 bases from V and 0 bases from J, leaving 13 bases between. The CDR3 coding sequence is TGTGCCAGCAGCACGGGGGGACCCTTGAACACTGAAGCTTTCTTT. The encoded protein is CASSTGGPLNTEAFF.

This clone turned up a few times. The rearrangement links TRBV2 to TRBJ2-4, with 8 bases lining up with TRBD1. This CDR3 is 15 amino acids long. V lost 4 bases to trimming and J lost 8 bases; unmatched junction nucleotides: 10. Germline CDR1 SNHLY, CDR2 FYNNEI. CDR3 nucleotide sequence: TGTGCCAGCAGTGGGGAGCCAGGGGGCCGAGACATTCAGTACTTC. As protein: CASSGEPGGRDIQYF. Combining the CDR3 with reference TRBV2 and TRBJ2-4 gives the whole variable domain EPEVTQTPSHQVTQMGQEVILRCVPISNHLYFYWYRQILGQKVEFLVSFYNNEISEKSEIFDDQFSVERPDGSNFTLKIRSTKLEDSAMYFCASSGEPGGRDIQYFGAGTRLSVL.

This clone occurred a few times. The rearrangement joins TRBV19 to TRBJ2-1; no reliable D call. V was clipped by 1 base and J by 12 bases, with 16 bases between them. Germline CDR1 LNHDA, CDR2 SQIVND (reference sequence). The CDR3 totals 14 residues. CDR3 DNA: TGTGCCAGTAGTATAGTGGCCAGCAAGGCAGGGCAGTTCTTC. Its translation: CASSIVASKAGQFF.

This clone was counted a few times. The V and J genes are TRBV4-2 and TRBJ1-2; 10 nucleotides line up with TRBD1. Germline V gene sequence: CDR1 LGHNA, CDR2 YNFKEQ. Trimming cost V 4 bases and J 7 bases; bases outside gene matches: 6. The CDR3 loop spans 14 amino acids. The CDR3 region has the DNA TGTGCCAGCAGCCCAGGGACAGGGGTTGGTGGCTACACCTTC. Residues: CASSPGTGVGGYTF.

The rearrangement links TRBV2 to TRBJ2-1; 13 nucleotides line up with TRBD2. Germline CDR1 is SNHLY and CDR2 is FYNNEI. V was pared by 7 bases and J by 7 bases, with 7 bases of the junction left unmatched. The CDR3 has 15 amino acids. The CDR3 nucleotides are TGTGCCAGCACCACTAGCGGGGGGGCGTCTAATGAGCAGTTCTTC. Encoded protein: CASTTSGGASNEQFF.

V gene TRBV6-1 combines with J gene TRBJ1-6, with TRBD1 matching 9 bases. Trimming at V came to 4 bases and at J to 1 base, leaving 8 bases not matched to a gene. This CDR3 region has 18 residues. Germline CDR1 MNHNS, CDR2 SASEGT. CDR3 amino acids: CASSGGTGRWSYNSPLHF. Written as DNA, the CDR3 is TGTGCCAGCAGTGGGGGGACAGGGAGGTGGTCCTATAATTCACCCCTCCACTTT.

The chain joins TRBV5-1 to TRBJ2-2; no clear D gene. Trimming removed 4 bases from V and 5 bases from J, with 9 bases in between. From germline, CDR1 is SGHRS and CDR2 YFSETQ. CDR3 length: 13 amino acids. The CDR3 DNA reads TGCGCCAGCAGCCTTTTCGGGACCGGGGAGCTGTTTTTT. It translates to CASSLFGTGELFF.

This chain links TRBV7-2 with TRBJ2-3; a possible D gene is TRBD2 (6 bases). V was trimmed by 1 base and J by 2 bases, leaving 16 bases between them. The CDR3 is 17 residues long. Germline CDR1 SGHTA, CDR2 FQGNSA. The CDR3 region has the DNA TGTGCCAGCAGCTTAGGCCAGGCGGGGCCGTCCACAGATACGCAGTATTTT. It yields the protein CASSLGQAGPSTDTQYF.

This clone was detected many times. The J gene is TRBJ1-4, the V gene TRBV7-2; no clear D. This CDR3 spans 13 amino acids. The V gene's germline CDR1 is SGHTA and CDR2 FQGNSA. Trimming stripped 2 bases from V and 8 bases from J, with 9 bases between. CDR3 DNA sequence: TGTGCCAGCAGCTTACATACTGAAGAAAAACTGTTTTTT. It yields the protein CASSLHTEEKLFF.